This record covers a single TCR beta chain. The entry originates in a study of blood T cell repertoires in COVID-19. Study details: Specimens from acute and convalescent COVID-19 originated in the United States, Italy and Spain. T cells, B-cell-depleted T cells, or PBMCs supplied cDNA or gDNA.

The CDR3 sequence is 16 residues long. V was trimmed by 5 bases and J by 4 bases, leaving 17 bases between them. Per the germline V gene, CDR1 is SEHNR and CDR2 is FQNEAQ (reference sequence). In the original analysis: Amplifying reference gene primers gave estimates of nucleated cell counts. TCRdb keeps only in-frame clones here, not all; method: immunoSEQ multiplex PCR. V and J calls and clone size are as listed in that table; D and trimming were resolved from the DNA. This table has over 90,000 clones, approximately 89% appearing once. The source of this sequence is a human donor in a cohort sampled during active COVID-19. J is TRBJ2-2 and V is TRBV7-9; tentatively, D is TRBD2 (7 bases). The specimen sequenced was peripheral blood. CDR3 sequence reads: CASSRGAGASTGELFF. CDR3 coding DNA: TGTGCCAGCAGCCGGGGGGCTGGGGCGTCCACCGGGGAGCTGTTTTTT. Supplemented by reference TRBV7-9 and TRBJ2-2, the full variable domain reads DTGVSQNPRHKITKRGQNVTFRCDPISEHNRLYWYRQTLGQGPEFLTYFQNEAQLEKSRLLSDRFSAERPKGSFSTLEIQRTEQGDSAMYLCASSRGAGASTGELFFGEGSRLTVL.